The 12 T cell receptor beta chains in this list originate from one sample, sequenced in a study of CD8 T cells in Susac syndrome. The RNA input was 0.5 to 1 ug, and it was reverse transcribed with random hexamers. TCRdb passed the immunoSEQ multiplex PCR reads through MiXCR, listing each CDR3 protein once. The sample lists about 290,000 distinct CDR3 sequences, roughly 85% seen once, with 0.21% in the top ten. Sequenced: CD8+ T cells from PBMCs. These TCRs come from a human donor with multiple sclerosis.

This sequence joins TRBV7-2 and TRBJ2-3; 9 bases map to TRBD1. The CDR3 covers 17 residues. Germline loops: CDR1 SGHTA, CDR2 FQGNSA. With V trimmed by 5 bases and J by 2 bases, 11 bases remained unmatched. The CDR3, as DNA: TGTGCCAGCAGCCCGATTACCGGGACAGGGCTCACAGATACGCAGTATTTT. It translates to CASSPITGTGLTDTQYF.

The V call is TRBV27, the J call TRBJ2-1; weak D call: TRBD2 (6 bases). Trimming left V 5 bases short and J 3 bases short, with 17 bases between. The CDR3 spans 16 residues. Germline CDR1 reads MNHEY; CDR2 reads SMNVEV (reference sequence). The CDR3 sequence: CASSPFRVSGYNEQFF. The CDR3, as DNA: TGTGCCAGCAGTCCTTTCCGGGTTAGCGGCTACAATGAGCAGTTCTTC.

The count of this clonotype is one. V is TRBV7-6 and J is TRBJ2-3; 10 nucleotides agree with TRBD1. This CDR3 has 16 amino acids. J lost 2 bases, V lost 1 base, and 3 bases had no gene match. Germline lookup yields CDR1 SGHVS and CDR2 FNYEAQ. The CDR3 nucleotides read TGTGCCAGCAGCTTAGTGACAGGGGGCTTCACAGATACGCAGTATTTT. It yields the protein CASSLVTGGFTDTQYF.

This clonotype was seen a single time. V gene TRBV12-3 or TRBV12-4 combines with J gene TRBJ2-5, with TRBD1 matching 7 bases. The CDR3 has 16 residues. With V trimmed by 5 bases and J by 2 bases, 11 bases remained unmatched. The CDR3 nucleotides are TGTGCCAGCAGTACACTCAAGAGGACAGGACAAGAGACCCAGTACTTC. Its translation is CASSTLKRTGQETQYF.

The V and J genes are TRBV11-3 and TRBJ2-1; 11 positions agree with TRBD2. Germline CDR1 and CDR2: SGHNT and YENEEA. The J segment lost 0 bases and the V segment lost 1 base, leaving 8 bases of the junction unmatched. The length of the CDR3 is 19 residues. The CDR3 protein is CASSLVASGRQSSYNEQFF. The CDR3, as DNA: TGTGCCAGCAGCTTAGTGGCTAGCGGGAGGCAAAGCTCCTACAATGAGCAGTTCTTC.

The CDR3 spells CASSPLFREGRDEQYF. CDR3 coding DNA: TGTGCCAGCAGTCCCCTTTTCCGGGAGGGCCGCGACGAGCAGTACTTC. The V call is TRBV7-2, the J call TRBJ2-7; 8 nucleotides agree with TRBD2. The V segment lost 6 bases and the J segment 5 bases; nucleotides outside the gene matches: 15. This CDR3 is built from 16 residues. From germline, CDR1 is SGHTA and CDR2 FQGNSA.

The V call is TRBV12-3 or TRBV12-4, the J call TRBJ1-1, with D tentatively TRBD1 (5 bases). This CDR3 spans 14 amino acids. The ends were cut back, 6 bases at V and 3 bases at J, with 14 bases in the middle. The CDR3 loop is CASRLLQGDTEAFF. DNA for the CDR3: TGTGCCAGCAGGCTGTTACAAGGGGACACTGAAGCTTTCTTT.

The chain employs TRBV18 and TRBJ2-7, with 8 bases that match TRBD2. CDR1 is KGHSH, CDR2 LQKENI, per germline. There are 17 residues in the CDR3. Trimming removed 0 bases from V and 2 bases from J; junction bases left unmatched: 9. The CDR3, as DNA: TGTGCCAGCTCACCACCCGAGCAGACTAGCGTAGCCTACGAGCAGTACTTC. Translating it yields CASSPPEQTSVAYEQYF.

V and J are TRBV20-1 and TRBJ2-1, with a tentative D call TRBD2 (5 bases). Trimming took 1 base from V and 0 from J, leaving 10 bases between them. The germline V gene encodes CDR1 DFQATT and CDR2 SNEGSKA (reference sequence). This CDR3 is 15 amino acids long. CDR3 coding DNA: TGCAGTGCTAGAGGACTATCGAGCTCCTACAATGAGCAGTTCTTC. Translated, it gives CSARGLSSSYNEQFF.

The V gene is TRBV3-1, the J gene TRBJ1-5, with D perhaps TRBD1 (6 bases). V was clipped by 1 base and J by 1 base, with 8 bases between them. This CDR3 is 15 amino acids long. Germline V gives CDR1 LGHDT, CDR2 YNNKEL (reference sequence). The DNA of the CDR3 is TGTGCCAGCAGCCAAGGGGGGGCGAGCAATCAGCCCCAGCATTTT. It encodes CASSQGGASNQPQHF.

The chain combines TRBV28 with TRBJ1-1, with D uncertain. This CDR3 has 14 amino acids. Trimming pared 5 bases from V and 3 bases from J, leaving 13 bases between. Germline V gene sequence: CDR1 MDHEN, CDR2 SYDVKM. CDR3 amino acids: CASSPLTDYTEAFF. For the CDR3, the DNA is TGTGCCAGCAGTCCCTTGACGGACTACACTGAAGCTTTCTTT. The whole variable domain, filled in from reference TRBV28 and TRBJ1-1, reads DVKVTQSSRYLVKRTGEKVFLECVQDMDHENMFWYRQDPGLGLRLIYFSYDVKMKEKGDIPEGYSVSREKKERFSLILESASTNQTSMYLCASSPLTDYTEAFFGQGTRLTVV.

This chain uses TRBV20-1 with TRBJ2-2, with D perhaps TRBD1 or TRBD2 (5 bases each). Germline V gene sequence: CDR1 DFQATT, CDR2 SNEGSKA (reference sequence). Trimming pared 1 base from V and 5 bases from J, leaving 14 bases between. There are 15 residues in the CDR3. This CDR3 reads CSARGSGRTTGELFF. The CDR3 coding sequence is TGCAGTGCTAGAGGTTCGGGACGAACTACCGGGGAGCTGTTTTTT.